Listed here are 23 T cell receptor beta chains from one sample, sequenced in a study of T cells expressing NK-cell markers. No DNA is given; TCRdb re-called the 5' RACE reads and lists each CDR3 protein once. The repertoire table contains over 200,000 distinct CDR3 sequences. Sequenced: blood T cells: a sorted CD56 or NKG2C T cell subset, CD4+ or CD8+ T cells, or bulk PBMC T cells (not recorded which). These receptors all come from a man aged 18 to 29 in good health.

The chain joins TRBV10-3 to TRBJ2-3; there is no DNA to check the TCRdb D call of TRBD1. The CDR3 totals 15 residues. Germline V CDR1 and CDR2: ENHRY, SYGVKD. The CDR3 reads CAISEDRARGDTQYF.

This chain uses TRBV6-5 with TRBJ2-6. In germline, CDR1 is MNHEY, CDR2 SVGAGI. The CDR3 has 16 amino acids. CDR3 in amino acids: CASSYGQNSGANVLTF.

The chain couples TRBV6-5 to TRBJ2-1; TCRdb reports TRBD2, a call that lacks DNA to check it against. This CDR3 is built from 15 residues. CDR1 and CDR2 from the germline V gene are MNHEY and SVGAGI. CDR3 protein: CASSSYQTSSVEQFF.

The chain recombines TRBV12-3 or TRBV12-4 with TRBJ2-1; TCRdb proposes TRBD1, but this gene call is untestable without DNA. The CDR3 sequence is 15 residues long. The CDR3 spells CASSINRAVYNEQFF.

The chain links TRBV18 to TRBJ2-7; TCRdb returns TRBD2, unconfirmable since there is no DNA. Germline V lookup: CDR1 KGHSH, CDR2 LQKENI. CDR3 size: 17 residues. CDR3 amino acids: CASSPIPGLAGVYEQYF.

This chain connects TRBV5-4 to TRBJ2-2; with no DNA, the TCRdb D assignment of TRBD2 cannot be verified. The CDR3 is 16 residues long. Germline CDR1 SGHNT, CDR2 YYREEE (reference sequence). The CDR3 reads CASSLASGGNTGELFF.

V and J are TRBV20-1 and TRBJ1-4; no DNA is available, so the TRBD1 call from TCRdb remains unchecked. Germline V gives CDR1 DFQATT, CDR2 SNEGSKA (reference sequence). This CDR3 region has 13 residues. The CDR3 sequence: CSASRADNEKLFF.

The chain links TRBV20-1 to TRBJ2-3; TCRdb outputs TRBD1, but without DNA this stays unchecked. Germline lookup yields CDR1 DFQATT and CDR2 SNEGSKA (reference sequence). The CDR3 consists of 12 residues. The CDR3 loop is CSVPWSTDTQYF.

The J gene is TRBJ1-2, the V gene TRBV29-1; TCRdb's D call of TRBD1 is untestable without DNA. Germline CDR1 and CDR2: SQVTM and ANQGSEA. The CDR3 spans 13 residues. CDR3 sequence reads: CSVLPGQSYGYTF.

The chain recombines TRBV24-1 with TRBJ2-1. Germline assignment: CDR1 KGHDR and CDR2 SFDVKD. CDR3 length: 14 residues. CDR3 sequence: CATSDFGNLDEQFF.

V gene TRBV19 combines with J gene TRBJ2-5; the D call from TCRdb, TRBD1, cannot be confirmed without DNA. The CDR3 extends over 15 amino acids. CDR1 LNHDA and CDR2 SQIVND come from the germline V gene (reference sequence). The CDR3 loop reads CASSIRQGTQETQYF.

The chain recombines TRBV25-1 with TRBJ1-3. Germline V gene data show CDR1 as MGHDK and CDR2 as SYGVNS. The CDR3 is made up of 15 amino acids. This CDR3 reads CASSDRLSPGNTIYF. Together with reference TRBV25-1 and TRBJ1-3, the CDR3 gives the full variable domain: EADIYQTPRYLVIGTGKKITLECSQTMGHDKMYWYQQDPGMELHLIHYSYGVNSTEKGDLSSESTVSRIRTEHFPLTLESARPSHTSQYLCASSDRLSPGNTIYFGEGSWLTVV.

The gene calls are TRBV7-8 and TRBJ1-6; TCRdb reports TRBD1, a call that lacks DNA to check it against. The germline gives CDR1 SGHVS, CDR2 FQNEAQ. The CDR3 is made up of 16 amino acids. The CDR3 reads CASSLARQIMDSPLHF.

This rearrangement joins TRBV14 to TRBJ1-1. Germline assignment: CDR1 SGHDN and CDR2 FVKESK. This CDR3 is built from 14 residues. CDR3 in amino acids: CASSQDWIGDEAFF.

The chain couples TRBV12-3 or TRBV12-4 to TRBJ1-2; with no DNA, the TCRdb D assignment of TRBD1 cannot be verified. This CDR3 region has 14 residues. CDR3 region: CASSYLGPSPGYTF.

The rearrangement uses TRBV21-1 and TRBJ2-5; TCRdb picks TRBD1, but there is no DNA to check that call. TRBV21-1 is listed as a pseudogene. This CDR3 has 14 amino acids. The CDR3 loop is CASSTRTGQETQYF.

The CDR3 sequence is CASSQGSTGVNTEAFF. This chain joins TRBV4-1 and TRBJ1-1; TCRdb's D gene call, TRBD1, goes unchecked for lack of DNA. Germline V gene lookup returns CDR1 MGHRA and CDR2 YSYEKL. This CDR3 has 16 residues.

The chain carries TRBV27 and TRBJ1-3; TCRdb's D call of TRBD1 is untestable without DNA. CDR1 MNHEY and CDR2 SMNVEV come from the germline V gene (reference sequence). The CDR3 loop spans 13 amino acids. The CDR3 loop reads CASSSGLRNTIYF.

V usage is TRBV6-1 and J usage is TRBJ2-3. The germline V gene encodes CDR1 MNHNS and CDR2 SASEGT. The CDR3 length is 15 residues. CDR3 residues: CASSPTARSTDTQYF.

This sequence joins TRBV18 and TRBJ2-3; the TRBD2 assignment by TCRdb is unverifiable without DNA. The CDR3 consists of 15 residues. Germline CDR1 and CDR2: KGHSH and LQKENI. This CDR3 is CASSPLGPFADTQYF.

The chain recombines TRBV6-1 with TRBJ1-1; without DNA, the TCRdb call of TRBD1 cannot be checked. This CDR3 comprises 16 residues. Germline CDR1 and CDR2: MNHNS and SASEGT. The chain's CDR3 is CASSPYRGTGNTEAFF.

The J gene is TRBJ2-6, the V gene TRBV7-9; the D gene TCRdb calls, TRBD1, cannot be checked with no DNA. This CDR3 comprises 14 residues. Germline CDR1 reads SEHNR; CDR2 reads FQNEAQ (reference sequence). The CDR3 reads CAKGALSGANVLTF.

The rearrangement uses TRBV20-1 and TRBJ2-1; TCRdb gives TRBD2 as the D gene, but with no DNA this cannot be confirmed. Looked up from germline, CDR1 is DFQATT and CDR2 is SNEGSKA (reference sequence). The CDR3 consists of 14 residues. This chain's CDR3 is CSASREAGWDEQFF.